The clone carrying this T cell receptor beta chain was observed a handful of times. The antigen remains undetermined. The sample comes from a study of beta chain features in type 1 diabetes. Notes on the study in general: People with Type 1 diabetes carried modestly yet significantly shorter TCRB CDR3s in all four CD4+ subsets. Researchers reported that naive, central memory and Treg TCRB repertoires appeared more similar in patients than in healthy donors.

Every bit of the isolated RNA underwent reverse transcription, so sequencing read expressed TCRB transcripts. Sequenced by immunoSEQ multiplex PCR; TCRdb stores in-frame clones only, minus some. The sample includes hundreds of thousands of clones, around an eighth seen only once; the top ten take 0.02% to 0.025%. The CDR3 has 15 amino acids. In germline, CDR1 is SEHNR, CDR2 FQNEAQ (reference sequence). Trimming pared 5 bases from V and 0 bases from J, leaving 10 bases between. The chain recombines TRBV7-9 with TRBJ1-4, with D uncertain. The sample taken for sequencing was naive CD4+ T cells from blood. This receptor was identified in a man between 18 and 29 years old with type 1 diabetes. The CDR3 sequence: CASSKGSSTNEKLFF. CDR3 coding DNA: TGTGCCAGCAGCAAAGGGAGCTCAACTAATGAAAAACTGTTTTTT.